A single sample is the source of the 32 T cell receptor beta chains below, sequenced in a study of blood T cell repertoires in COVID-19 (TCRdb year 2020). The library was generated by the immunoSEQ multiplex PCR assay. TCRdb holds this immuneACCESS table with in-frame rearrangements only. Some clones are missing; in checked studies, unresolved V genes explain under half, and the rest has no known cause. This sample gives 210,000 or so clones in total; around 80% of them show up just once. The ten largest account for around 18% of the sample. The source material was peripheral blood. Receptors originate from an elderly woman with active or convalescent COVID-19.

The CDR3 spells CATRPGQYNSPLHF. The CDR3 DNA reads TGTGCCACCAGACCGGGACAGTATAATTCACCCCTCCACTTT. The chain employs TRBV15 and TRBJ1-6; 7 bases line up with TRBD1. V lost 6 bases and J lost 4; bases outside the gene matches: 3. CDR1 LNHNV and CDR2 YYDKDF come from the germline V gene (reference sequence). CDR3 size: 14 residues.

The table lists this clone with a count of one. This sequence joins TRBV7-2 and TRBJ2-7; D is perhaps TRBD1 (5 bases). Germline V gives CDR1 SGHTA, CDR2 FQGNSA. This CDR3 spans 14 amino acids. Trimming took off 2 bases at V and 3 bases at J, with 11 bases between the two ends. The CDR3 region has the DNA TGTGCCAGCAGCTTATACTGGGGCAGCTACGAGCAGTACTTC. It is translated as CASSLYWGSYEQYF.

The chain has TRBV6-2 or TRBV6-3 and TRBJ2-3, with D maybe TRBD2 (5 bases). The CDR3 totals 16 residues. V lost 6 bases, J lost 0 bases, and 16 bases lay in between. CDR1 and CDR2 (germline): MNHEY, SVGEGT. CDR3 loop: CASSLLSSTSTDTQYF. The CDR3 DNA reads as TGTGCCAGCAGCCTCCTATCTAGCACAAGCACAGATACGCAGTATTTT.

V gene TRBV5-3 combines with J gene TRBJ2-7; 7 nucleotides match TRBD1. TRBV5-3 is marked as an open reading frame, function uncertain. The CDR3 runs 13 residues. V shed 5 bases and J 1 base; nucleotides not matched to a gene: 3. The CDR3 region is CARRRDRSYEQYF. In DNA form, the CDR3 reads TGTGCCAGAAGAAGGGACAGATCCTACGAGCAGTACTTC.

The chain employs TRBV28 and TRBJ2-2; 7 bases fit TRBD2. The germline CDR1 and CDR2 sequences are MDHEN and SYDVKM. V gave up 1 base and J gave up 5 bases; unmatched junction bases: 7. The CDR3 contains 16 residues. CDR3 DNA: TGTGCCAGCAGTTTATTAATCGGGGGGAGGACCGGGGAGCTGTTTTTT. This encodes CASSLLIGGRTGELFF.

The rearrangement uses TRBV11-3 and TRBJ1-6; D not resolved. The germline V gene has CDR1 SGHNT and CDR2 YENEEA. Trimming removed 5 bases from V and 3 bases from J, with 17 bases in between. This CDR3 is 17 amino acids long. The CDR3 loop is CASSGDVGRNYNSPLHF. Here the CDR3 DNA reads TGTGCCAGCAGCGGCGATGTGGGCCGAAACTATAATTCACCCCTCCACTTT.

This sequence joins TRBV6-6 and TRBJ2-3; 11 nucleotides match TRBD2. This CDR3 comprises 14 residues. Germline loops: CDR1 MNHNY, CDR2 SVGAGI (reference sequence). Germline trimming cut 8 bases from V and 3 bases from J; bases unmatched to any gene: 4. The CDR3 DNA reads TGTGCCAGCCTTCTAGCGGGAGGTACAGATACGCAGTATTTT. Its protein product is CASLLAGGTDTQYF.

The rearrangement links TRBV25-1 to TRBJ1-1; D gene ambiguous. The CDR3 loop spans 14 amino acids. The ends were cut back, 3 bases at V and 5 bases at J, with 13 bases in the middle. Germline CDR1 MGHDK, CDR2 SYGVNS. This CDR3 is CASSDARGWTEAFF. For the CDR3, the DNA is TGTGCCAGCAGTGATGCCCGAGGATGGACTGAAGCTTTCTTT.

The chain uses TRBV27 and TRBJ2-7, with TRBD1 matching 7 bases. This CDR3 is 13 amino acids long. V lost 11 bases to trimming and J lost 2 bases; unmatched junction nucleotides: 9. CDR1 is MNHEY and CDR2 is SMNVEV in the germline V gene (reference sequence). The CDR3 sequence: CARNGQGAYEQYF. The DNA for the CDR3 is TGTGCCCGCAACGGGCAGGGGGCCTACGAGCAGTACTTC.

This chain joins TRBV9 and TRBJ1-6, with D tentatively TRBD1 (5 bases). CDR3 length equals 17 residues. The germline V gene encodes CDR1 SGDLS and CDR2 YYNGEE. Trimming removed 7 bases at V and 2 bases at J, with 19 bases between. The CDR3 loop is CASSAGLLRTYNSPLHF. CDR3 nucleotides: TGTGCCAGCTCCGCGGGACTGCTAAGAACCTATAATTCACCCCTCCACTTT.

This CDR3 reads CASSPTGQATRRGNQPQHF. Here the CDR3 DNA reads TGTGCCAGTAGCCCTACCGGACAGGCGACCAGGAGAGGCAATCAGCCCCAGCATTTT. The chain has TRBV19 and TRBJ1-5, with TRBD1 identical over 7 bases. From germline, CDR1 is LNHDA and CDR2 SQIVND (reference sequence). The junction had 19 bases not matched to a gene; V was cut back by 6 bases and J by 2 bases. There are 19 residues in the CDR3.

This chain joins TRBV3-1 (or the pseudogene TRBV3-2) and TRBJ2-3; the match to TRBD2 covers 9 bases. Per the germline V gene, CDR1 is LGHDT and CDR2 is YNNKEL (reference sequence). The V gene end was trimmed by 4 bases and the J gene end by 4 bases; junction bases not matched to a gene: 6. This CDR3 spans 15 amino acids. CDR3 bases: TGTGCCAGCAGCCTATCACTAGCGGGTGCAGATACGCAGTATTTT. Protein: CASSLSLAGADTQYF.

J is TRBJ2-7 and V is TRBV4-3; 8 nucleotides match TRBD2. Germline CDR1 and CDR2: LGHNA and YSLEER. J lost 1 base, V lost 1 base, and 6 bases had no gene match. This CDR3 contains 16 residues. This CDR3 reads CASSQGRGGRSYEQYF. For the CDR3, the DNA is TGCGCCAGCAGCCAAGGACGTGGCGGGAGGTCCTACGAGCAGTACTTC.

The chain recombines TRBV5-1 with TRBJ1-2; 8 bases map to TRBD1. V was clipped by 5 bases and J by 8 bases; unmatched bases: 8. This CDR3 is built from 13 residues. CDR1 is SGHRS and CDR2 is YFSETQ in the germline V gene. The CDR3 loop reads CASSQSGGGGYTF. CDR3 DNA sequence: TGCGCCAGCAGTCAATCAGGGGGCGGAGGCTACACCTTC.

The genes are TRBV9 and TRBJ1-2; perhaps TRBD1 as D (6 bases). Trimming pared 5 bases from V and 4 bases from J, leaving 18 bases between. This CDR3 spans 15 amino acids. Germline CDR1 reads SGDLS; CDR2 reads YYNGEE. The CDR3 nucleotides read TGTGCCAGCAGACCATCACCAGGGGCGGGCTATGGCTACACCTTC. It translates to CASRPSPGAGYGYTF.

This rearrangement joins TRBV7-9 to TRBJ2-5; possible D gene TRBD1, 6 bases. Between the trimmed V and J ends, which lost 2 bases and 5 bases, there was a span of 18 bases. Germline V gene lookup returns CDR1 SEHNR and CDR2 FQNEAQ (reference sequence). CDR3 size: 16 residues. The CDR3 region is CASSLSSQGHWETQYF. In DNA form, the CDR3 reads TGTGCCAGCAGCTTAAGTAGCCAGGGGCATTGGGAGACCCAGTACTTC.

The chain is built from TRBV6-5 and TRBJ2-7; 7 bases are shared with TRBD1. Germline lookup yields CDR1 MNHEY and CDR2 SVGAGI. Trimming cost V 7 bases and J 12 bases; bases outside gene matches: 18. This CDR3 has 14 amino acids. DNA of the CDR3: TGTGCCAGCACCCCCGGCGGCGTTTCGTCAGGGGGGTACTTC. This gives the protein CASTPGGVSSGGYF.

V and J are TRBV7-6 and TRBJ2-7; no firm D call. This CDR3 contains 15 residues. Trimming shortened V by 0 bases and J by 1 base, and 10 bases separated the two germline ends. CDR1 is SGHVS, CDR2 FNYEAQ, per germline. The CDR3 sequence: CASSLASSGSYEQYF. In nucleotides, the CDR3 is TGTGCCAGCAGCTTAGCGTCGTCAGGTTCCTACGAGCAGTACTTC. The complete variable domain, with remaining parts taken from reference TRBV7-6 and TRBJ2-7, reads GAGVSQSPRYKVTKRGQDVALRCDPISGHVSLYWYRQALGQGPEFLTYFNYEAQQDKSGLPNDRFSAERPEGSISTLTIQRTEQRDSAMYRCASSLASSGSYEQYFGPGTRLTVT.

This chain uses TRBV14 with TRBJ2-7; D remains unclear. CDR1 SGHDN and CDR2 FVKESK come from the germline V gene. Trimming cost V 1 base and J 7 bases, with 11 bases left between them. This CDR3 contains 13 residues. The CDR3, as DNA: TGTGCCAGCAGCCAAGGCACGGTGAGGGAGCAGTACTTC. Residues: CASSQGTVREQYF.

CDR3 sequence (DNA): TGTGCCAGCAAGTTGTGGGGCGGAGAAGCTTTCTTT. It is translated as CASKLWGGEAFF. J is TRBJ1-1 and V is TRBV12-3 or TRBV12-4, with a weak D call TRBD1 (5 bases). CDR3 length: 12 residues. Trimming stripped 7 bases from V and 8 bases from J, with 14 bases between.

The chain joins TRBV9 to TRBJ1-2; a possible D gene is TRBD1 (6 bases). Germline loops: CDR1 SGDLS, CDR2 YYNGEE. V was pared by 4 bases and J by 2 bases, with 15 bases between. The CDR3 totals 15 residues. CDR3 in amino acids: CASSPYRVGNYGYTF. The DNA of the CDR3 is TGTGCCAGCAGCCCTTACAGGGTGGGAAACTATGGCTACACCTTC.

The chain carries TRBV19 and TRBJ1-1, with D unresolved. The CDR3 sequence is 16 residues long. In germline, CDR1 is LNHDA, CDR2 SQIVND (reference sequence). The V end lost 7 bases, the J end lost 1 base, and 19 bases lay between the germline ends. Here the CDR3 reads CASTPGLRLGNTEAFF. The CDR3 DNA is TGTGCCAGTACACCGGGTTTGAGGCTCGGGAACACTGAAGCTTTCTTT.

In nucleotides, the CDR3 is TGTGCCAGCAGTTTATCGTGGGGGGAAGTCGGAAGGCAGTTCTTC. This gives the protein CASSLSWGEVGRQFF. V and J are TRBV27 and TRBJ2-1, with D perhaps TRBD2 (6 bases). Trimming cost V 0 bases and J 12 bases, with 18 bases left between them. Germline values: CDR1 MNHEY, CDR2 SMNVEV (reference sequence). The CDR3 runs 15 residues.

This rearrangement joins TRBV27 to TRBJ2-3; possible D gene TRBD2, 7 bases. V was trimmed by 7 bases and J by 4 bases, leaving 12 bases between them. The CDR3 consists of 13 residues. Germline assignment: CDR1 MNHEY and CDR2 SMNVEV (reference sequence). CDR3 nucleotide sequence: TGTGCCAGCATAGGGGGGGGTGCAGATACGCAGTATTTT. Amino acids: CASIGGGADTQYF.

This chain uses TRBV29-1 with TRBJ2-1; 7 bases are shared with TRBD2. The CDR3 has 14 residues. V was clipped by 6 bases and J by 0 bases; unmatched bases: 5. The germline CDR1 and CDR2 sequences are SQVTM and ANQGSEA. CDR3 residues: CSVRGSPSYNEQFF. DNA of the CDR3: TGCAGCGTCCGCGGGAGCCCCTCCTACAATGAGCAGTTCTTC.

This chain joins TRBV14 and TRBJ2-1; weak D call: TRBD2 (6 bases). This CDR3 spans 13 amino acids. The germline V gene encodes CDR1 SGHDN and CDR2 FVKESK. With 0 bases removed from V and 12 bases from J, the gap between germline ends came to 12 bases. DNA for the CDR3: TGTGCCAGCAGCCAAGATTTGGCAGCGGGGCAGTTCTTC. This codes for CASSQDLAAGQFF.

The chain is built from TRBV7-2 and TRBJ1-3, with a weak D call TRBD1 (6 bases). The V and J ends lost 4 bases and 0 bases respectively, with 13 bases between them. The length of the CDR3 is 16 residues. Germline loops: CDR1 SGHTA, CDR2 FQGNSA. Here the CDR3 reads CASSSAGALSGNTIYF. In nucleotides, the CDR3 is TGTGCCAGCAGCTCTGCAGGGGCCCTCTCTGGAAACACCATATATTTT. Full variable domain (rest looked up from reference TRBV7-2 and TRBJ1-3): GAGVSQSPSNKVTEKGKDVELRCDPISGHTALYWYRQSLGQGLEFLIYFQGNSAPDKSGLPSDRFSAERTGGSVSTLTIQRTQQEDSAVYLCASSSAGALSGNTIYFGEGSWLTVV.

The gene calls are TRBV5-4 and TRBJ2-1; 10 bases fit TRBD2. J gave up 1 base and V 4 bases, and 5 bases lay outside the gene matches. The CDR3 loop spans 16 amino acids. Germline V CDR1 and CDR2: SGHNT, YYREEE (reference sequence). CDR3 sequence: CASSIKTSGSYNEQFF. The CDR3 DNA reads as TGTGCCAGCAGCATTAAGACTAGCGGGTCCTACAATGAGCAGTTCTTC.

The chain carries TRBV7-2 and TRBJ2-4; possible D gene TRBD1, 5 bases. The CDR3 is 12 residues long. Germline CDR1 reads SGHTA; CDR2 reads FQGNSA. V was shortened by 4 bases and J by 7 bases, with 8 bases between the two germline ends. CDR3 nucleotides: TGTGCCAGCAGCTCACAGGTTAACATTCAGTACTTC. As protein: CASSSQVNIQYF.

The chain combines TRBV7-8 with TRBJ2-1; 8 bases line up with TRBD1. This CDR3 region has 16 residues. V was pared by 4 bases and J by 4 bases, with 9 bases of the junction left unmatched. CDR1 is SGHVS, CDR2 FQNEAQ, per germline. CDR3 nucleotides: TGTGCCAGCAGCTCCTTCGGGCAGGGGGCTTACAATGAGCAGTTCTTC. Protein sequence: CASSSFGQGAYNEQFF.

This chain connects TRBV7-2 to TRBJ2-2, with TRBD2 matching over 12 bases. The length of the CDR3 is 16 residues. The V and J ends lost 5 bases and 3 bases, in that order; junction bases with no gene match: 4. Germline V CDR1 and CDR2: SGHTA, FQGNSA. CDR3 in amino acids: CASSNLAGGDTGELFF. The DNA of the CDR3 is TGTGCCAGCAGCAATCTAGCGGGAGGGGACACCGGGGAGCTGTTTTTT.

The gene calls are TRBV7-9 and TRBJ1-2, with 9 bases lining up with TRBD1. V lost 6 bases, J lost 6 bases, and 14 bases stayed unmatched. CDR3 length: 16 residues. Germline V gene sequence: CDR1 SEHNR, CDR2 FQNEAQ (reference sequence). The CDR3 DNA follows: TGTGCCAGCAGTGGGGGAAGGGGACAGGGTGGCCATGGCTACACCTTC. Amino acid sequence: CASSGGRGQGGHGYTF.